These 20 T cell receptor beta chains were all obtained from the same sample, sequenced in a study of CD8 T cells in ankylosing spondylitis. MiXCR was run by TCRdb on the 5' RACE reads, yielding one entry per CDR3 protein. Here the sample spans roughly 150,000 distinct CDR3 sequences, approximately 32% being singletons. The sequencing sample was made of synovial fluid, either unsorted or a sorted T cell fraction (not recorded which). These receptors all stem from a male donor with ankylosing spondylitis.

The rearrangement uses TRBV11-2 and TRBJ2-3, with D unresolved. Germline V CDR1 and CDR2: SGHAT, FQNNGV. V was clipped by 5 bases and J by 3 bases, with 12 bases between them. This CDR3 has 14 amino acids. The CDR3 DNA follows: TGTGCCAGCAGCCCCAGGCCCACAACAGATACGCAGTATTTT. This translates into CASSPRPTTDTQYF.

The CDR3 protein is CASSQKTGVTGYTF. As DNA, the CDR3 is TGTGCCAGCAGCCAAAAGACAGGGGTGACGGGCTACACCTTC. J is TRBJ1-2 and V is TRBV3-1; 8 nucleotides match TRBD1. The germline V gene encodes CDR1 LGHDT and CDR2 YNNKEL (reference sequence). This CDR3 is 14 amino acids long. Losses at the gene ends were 2 bases for V and 8 bases for J; bases not matched to a gene: 7.

The chain uses TRBV7-8 and TRBJ2-7; D not resolved. The CDR3 totals 15 residues. Germline CDR1 is SGHVS and CDR2 is FQNEAQ. Trimming pared 1 base from V and 4 bases from J, leaving 14 bases between. The CDR3 protein is CASSLVGQIGYEQYF. DNA of the CDR3: TGTGCCAGCAGCTTAGTAGGTCAGATAGGGTACGAGCAGTACTTC.

The V gene is TRBV30, the J gene TRBJ1-3, with a weak D call TRBD1 (5 bases). This CDR3 spans 12 amino acids. V gave up 1 base and J gave up 12 bases, with 13 bases separating them. Germline CDR1 reads GTSNPN; CDR2 reads SVGIG (reference sequence). The CDR3 region is CAWSAGDRRIYF. The CDR3 DNA reads TGTGCCTGGAGTGCGGGGGACCGCCGCATATATTTT.

The chain carries TRBV20-1 and TRBJ2-1, with 8 bases lining up with TRBD2. CDR3 size: 13 residues. CDR1 DFQATT and CDR2 SNEGSKA come from the germline V gene (reference sequence). J lost 5 bases, V lost 5 bases, and 5 bases had no gene match. CDR3 sequence reads: CSAGTTSDNEQFF. CDR3 nucleotides: TGCAGTGCTGGGACGACTAGCGACAATGAGCAGTTCTTC.

The rearrangement uses TRBV15 and TRBJ2-3; unclear D gene. Germline loops: CDR1 LNHNV, CDR2 YYDKDF (reference sequence). The length of the CDR3 is 18 residues. V shed 1 base and J shed 3 bases, with 20 bases lying between them. This CDR3 is CATSRGWVGKSVTDTQYF. CDR3 in DNA: TGTGCCACCAGCAGAGGTTGGGTGGGGAAATCGGTGACAGATACGCAGTATTTT.

This chain connects TRBV11-3 to TRBJ1-1; D may be TRBD1 (5 bases). V was clipped by 5 bases and J by 0 bases, with 16 bases between them. The CDR3 loop spans 16 amino acids. Germline V gene sequence: CDR1 SGHNT, CDR2 YENEEA. The CDR3 region has the DNA TGTGCCAGCAGCGCAGGAAAGGAGGGGTTGAACACTGAAGCTTTCTTT. Translation gives CASSAGKEGLNTEAFF.

The chain combines TRBV7-2 with TRBJ2-2; no clear D. Trimming left V 3 bases short and J 5 bases short, with 7 bases between. The germline gives CDR1 SGHTA, CDR2 FQGNSA. This CDR3 region has 13 residues. CDR3 DNA sequence: TGTGCCAGCAGCTTCGGGTCGACCGGGGAGCTGTTTTTT. Encoded protein: CASSFGSTGELFF.

This chain uses TRBV20-1 with TRBJ2-1; TRBD2 might be the D (6 bases). Germline CDR1 reads DFQATT; CDR2 reads SNEGSKA (reference sequence). The CDR3 contains 13 residues. V lost 4 bases to trimming and J lost 8 bases, with 15 bases between them. The CDR3, as DNA: TGCAGTGCTAACGGACTAAAAAAGGATGAGCAGTTCTTC. It yields the protein CSANGLKKDEQFF.

The genes are TRBV7-2 and TRBJ2-5; D is unresolved. The CDR3 length is 15 residues. The V end was cut by 1 base, the J end by 1 base, with 10 bases between. Germline CDR1 reads SGHTA; CDR2 reads FQGNSA. The CDR3 sequence: CASSLVGVSQETQYF. The DNA for the CDR3 is TGTGCCAGCAGCTTAGTTGGGGTCAGCCAAGAGACCCAGTACTTC.

The chain employs TRBV7-3 and TRBJ1-6; no firm D call. CDR3 length: 15 amino acids. Trimming took off 4 bases at V and 0 bases at J, with 7 bases between the two ends. From germline, CDR1 is SGHTA and CDR2 FQGTGA. In nucleotides, the CDR3 is TGTGCCAGCAGCTCAGGACCCTCCTATAATTCACCCCTCCACTTT. It codes for CASSSGPSYNSPLHF.

V usage is TRBV20-1 and J usage is TRBJ2-5; 7 nucleotides line up with TRBD1. Unmatched junction bases numbered 4, after V lost 4 bases and J lost 5 bases. Per the germline V gene, CDR1 is DFQATT and CDR2 is SNEGSKA (reference sequence). This CDR3 region has 12 residues. CDR3 DNA: TGCAGTGCTACTCAGGGGGAGGAGACCCAGTACTTC. Its protein product is CSATQGEETQYF.

This clonotype occurred many times. The chain recombines TRBV20-1 with TRBJ2-2; D gene uncertain. The CDR3 is 13 residues long. V gave up 1 base and J gave up 4 bases, with 7 bases separating them. In germline, CDR1 is DFQATT, CDR2 SNEGSKA (reference sequence). CDR3 region: CSARVTGTGELFF. CDR3 bases: TGCAGTGCTAGAGTAACGGGCACCGGGGAGCTGTTTTTT.

This clonotype has at least ten counts. The rearrangement links TRBV20-1 to TRBJ1-1; TRBD1 is a possible D gene (5 bases). This CDR3 spans 16 amino acids. The V end lost 1 base, the J end lost 7 bases, and 22 bases lay between the germline ends. The germline CDR1 and CDR2 sequences are DFQATT and SNEGSKA (reference sequence). The CDR3: CSARAFWDPYANEAFF. Written as DNA, the CDR3 is TGCAGTGCTAGAGCCTTCTGGGACCCCTATGCGAATGAAGCTTTCTTT.

Notes on this clonotype: One junction end does not reproduce the germline sequence, and a read error may be involved. The chain uses TRBV5-6 and TRBJ1-6; 9 bases are shared with TRBD1. CDR1 and CDR2 from the germline V gene are SGHDT and YYEEEE. The CDR3 is made up of 15 amino acids. CDR3 nucleotides: TGTGCCAGCAGCCTCTGGGACAGGGAGAATTCAGCCCTCCACTTT. Translating gives CASSLWDRENSALHF.

This clonotype was counted many times. The chain is built from TRBV7-2 and TRBJ1-4; a possible D gene is TRBD1 (6 bases). Trimming cost V 5 bases and J 7 bases, with 17 bases left between them. The CDR3 consists of 15 residues. Germline CDR1 SGHTA, CDR2 FQGNSA. The CDR3 protein is CASSLQQGFGEKLFF. In DNA form, the CDR3 reads TGTGCCAGCAGCCTCCAACAGGGATTTGGTGAAAAACTGTTTTTT.

This chain connects TRBV14 to TRBJ2-2; D gene uncertain. The V end lost 1 base, the J end lost 4 bases, and 4 bases lay between the germline ends. This CDR3 contains 13 residues. Germline-derived CDR1 and CDR2 are SGHDN and FVKESK. In DNA form, the CDR3 reads TGTGCCAGCAGCCAAGCGCCCACCGGGGAGCTGTTTTTT. Translating it yields CASSQAPTGELFF.

This clonotype was seen just once. The chain uses TRBV6-5 and TRBJ1-6; D remains unclear. Germline V gives CDR1 MNHEY, CDR2 SVGAGI. The length of the CDR3 is 15 residues. Trimming took 0 bases from V and 7 from J, leaving 10 bases between them. The CDR3 is CASSYSRKGNSPLHF. For the CDR3, the DNA is TGTGCCAGCAGTTACTCGCGAAAGGGAAATTCACCCCTCCACTTT.

This chain links TRBV6-2 or TRBV6-3 with TRBJ2-3; 10 bases align to TRBD2. V trimming: 2 bases; J trimming: 6 bases; junction bases outside the gene matches: 17. This CDR3 is built from 19 residues. The germline V gene has CDR1 MNHEY and CDR2 SVGEGT. The CDR3 sequence is CASSYLPVSGREQGDTQYF. The DNA of the CDR3 is TGTGCCAGCAGTTACCTCCCCGTAAGCGGGAGGGAGCAAGGGGATACGCAGTATTTT.

In this sample, this clonotype turned up many times. The chain uses TRBV10-3 and TRBJ2-1; D may be TRBD1 (6 bases). The V gene's germline CDR1 is ENHRY and CDR2 SYGVKD. The CDR3 sequence is 14 residues long. Trimming left V 6 bases short and J 5 bases short, with 14 bases between. For the CDR3, the DNA is TGTGCCATCAGCGGAAACAGGGATAACAATGAGCAGTTCTTC. It translates to CAISGNRDNNEQFF.